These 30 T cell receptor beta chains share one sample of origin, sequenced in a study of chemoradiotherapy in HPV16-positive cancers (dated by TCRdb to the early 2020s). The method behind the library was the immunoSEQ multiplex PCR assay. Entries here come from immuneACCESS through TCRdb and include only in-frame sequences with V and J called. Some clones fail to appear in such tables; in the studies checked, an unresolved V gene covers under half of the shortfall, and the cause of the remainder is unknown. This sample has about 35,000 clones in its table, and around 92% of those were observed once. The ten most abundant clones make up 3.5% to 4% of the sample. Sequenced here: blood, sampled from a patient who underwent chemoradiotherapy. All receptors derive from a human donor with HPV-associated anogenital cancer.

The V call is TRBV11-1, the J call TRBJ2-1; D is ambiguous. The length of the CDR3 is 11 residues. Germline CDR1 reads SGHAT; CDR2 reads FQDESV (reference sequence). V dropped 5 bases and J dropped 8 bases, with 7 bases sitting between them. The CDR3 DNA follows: TGTGCCAGCAGCGTGGTGGATGAGCAGTTCTTC. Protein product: CASSVVDEQFF.

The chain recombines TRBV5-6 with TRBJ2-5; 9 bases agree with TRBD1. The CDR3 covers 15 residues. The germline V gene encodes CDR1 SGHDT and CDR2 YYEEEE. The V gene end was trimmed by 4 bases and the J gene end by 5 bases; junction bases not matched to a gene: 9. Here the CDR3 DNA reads TGTGCCAGCAGCCGTTACGGGACAGGGTGGGAGACCCAGTACTTC. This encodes CASSRYGTGWETQYF.

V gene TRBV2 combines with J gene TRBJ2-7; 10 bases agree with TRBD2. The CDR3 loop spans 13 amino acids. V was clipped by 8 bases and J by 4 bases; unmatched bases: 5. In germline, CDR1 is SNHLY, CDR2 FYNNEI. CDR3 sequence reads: CASYRTSGYEQYF. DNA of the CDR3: TGTGCCAGCTATCGGACTAGCGGATACGAGCAGTACTTC.

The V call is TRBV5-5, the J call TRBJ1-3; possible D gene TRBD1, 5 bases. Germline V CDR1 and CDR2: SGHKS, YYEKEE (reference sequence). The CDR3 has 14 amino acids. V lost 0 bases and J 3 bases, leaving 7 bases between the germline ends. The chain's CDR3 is CASSLGGIGNTIYF. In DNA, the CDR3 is TGTGCCAGCAGCTTGGGGGGGATTGGAAACACCATATATTTT.

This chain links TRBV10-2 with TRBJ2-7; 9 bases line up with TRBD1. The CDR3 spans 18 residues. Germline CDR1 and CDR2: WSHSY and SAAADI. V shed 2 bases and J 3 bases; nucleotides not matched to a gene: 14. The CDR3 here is CASSETASGTGNYYEQYF. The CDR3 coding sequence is TGCGCCAGCAGTGAGACGGCATCCGGGACAGGGAACTACTACGAGCAGTACTTC.

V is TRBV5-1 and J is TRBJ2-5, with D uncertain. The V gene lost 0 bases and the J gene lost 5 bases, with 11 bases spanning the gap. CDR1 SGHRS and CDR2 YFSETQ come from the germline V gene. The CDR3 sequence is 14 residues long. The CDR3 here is CASSLVLGRETQYF. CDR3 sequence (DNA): TGCGCCAGCAGCTTGGTGCTGGGTCGGGAGACCCAGTACTTC.

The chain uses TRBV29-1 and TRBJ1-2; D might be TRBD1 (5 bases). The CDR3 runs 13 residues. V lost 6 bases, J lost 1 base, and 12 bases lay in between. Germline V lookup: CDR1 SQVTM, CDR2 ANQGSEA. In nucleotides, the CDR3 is TGCAGCGTACAGGACGTCCTTAACTATGGCTACACCTTC. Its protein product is CSVQDVLNYGYTF.

CDR3 amino acids: CASSVDGNTEAFF. CDR3 in DNA: TGTGCCAGTAGTGTTGATGGGAACACTGAAGCTTTCTTT. The rearrangement joins TRBV19 to TRBJ1-1; D unresolved. The germline V gene has CDR1 LNHDA and CDR2 SQIVND (reference sequence). The CDR3 extends over 13 amino acids. V was trimmed by 5 bases and J by 1 base, leaving 8 bases between them.

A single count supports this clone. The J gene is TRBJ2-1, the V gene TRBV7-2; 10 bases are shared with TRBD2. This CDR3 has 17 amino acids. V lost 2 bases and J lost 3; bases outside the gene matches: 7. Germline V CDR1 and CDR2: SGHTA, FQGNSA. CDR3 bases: TGTGCCAGCAGCTTACAGGTAGCGGGGGGTATCTACAATGAGCAGTTCTTC. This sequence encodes CASSLQVAGGIYNEQFF.

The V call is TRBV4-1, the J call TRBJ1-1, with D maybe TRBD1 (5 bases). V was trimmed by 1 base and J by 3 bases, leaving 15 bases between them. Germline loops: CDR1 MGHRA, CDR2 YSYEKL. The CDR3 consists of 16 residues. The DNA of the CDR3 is TGCGCCAGCAGCCAAGCCTCGGACATGATCGACACTGAAGCTTTCTTT. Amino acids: CASSQASDMIDTEAFF.

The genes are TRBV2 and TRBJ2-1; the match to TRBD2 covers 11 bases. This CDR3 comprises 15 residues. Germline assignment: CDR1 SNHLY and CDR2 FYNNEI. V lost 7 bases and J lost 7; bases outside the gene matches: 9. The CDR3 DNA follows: TGTGCCAGCAACCTATTAGCGGGGGGGGATAATGAGCAGTTCTTC. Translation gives CASNLLAGGDNEQFF.

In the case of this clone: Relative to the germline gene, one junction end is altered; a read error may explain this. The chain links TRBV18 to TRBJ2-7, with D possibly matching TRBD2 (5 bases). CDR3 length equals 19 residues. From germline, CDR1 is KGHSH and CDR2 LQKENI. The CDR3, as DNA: TGTGCCAGCTCTCCACCGAGCCCTCTAGCTCTCGAGGGAGTGTACGAGCAGTACTTC. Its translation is CASSPPSPLALEGVYEQYF.

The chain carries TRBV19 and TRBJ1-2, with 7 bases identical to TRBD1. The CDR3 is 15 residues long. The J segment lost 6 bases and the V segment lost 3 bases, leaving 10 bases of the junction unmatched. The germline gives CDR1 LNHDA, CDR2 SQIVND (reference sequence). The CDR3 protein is CASSIANRGENGYTF. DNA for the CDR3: TGTGCCAGTAGTATCGCCAACAGGGGCGAGAATGGCTACACCTTC. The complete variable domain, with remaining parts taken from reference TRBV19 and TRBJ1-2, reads DGGITQSPKYLFRKEGQNVTLSCEQNLNHDAMYWYRQDPGQGLRLIYYSQIVNDFQKGDIAEGYSVSREKKESFPLTVTSAQKNPTAFYLCASSIANRGENGYTFGSGTRLTVV.

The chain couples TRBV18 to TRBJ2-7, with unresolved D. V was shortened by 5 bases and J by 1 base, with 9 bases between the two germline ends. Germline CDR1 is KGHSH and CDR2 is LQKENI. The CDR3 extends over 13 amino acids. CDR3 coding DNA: TGTGCCAGCTCAGACTCCATATCCTACGAGCAGTACTTC. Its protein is CASSDSISYEQYF.

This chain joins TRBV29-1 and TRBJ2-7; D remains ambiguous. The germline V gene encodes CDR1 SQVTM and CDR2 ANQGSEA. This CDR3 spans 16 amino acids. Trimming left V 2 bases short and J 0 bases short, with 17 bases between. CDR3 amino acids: CSVETAHWSSSYEQYF. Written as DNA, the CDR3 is TGCAGCGTTGAAACGGCCCATTGGAGTAGCTCCTACGAGCAGTACTTC.

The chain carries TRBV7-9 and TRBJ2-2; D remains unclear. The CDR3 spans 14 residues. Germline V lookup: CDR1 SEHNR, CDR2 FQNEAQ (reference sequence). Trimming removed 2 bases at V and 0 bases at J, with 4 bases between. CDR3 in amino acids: CASSLLTNTGELFF. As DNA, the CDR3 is TGTGCCAGCAGCTTACTAACGAACACCGGGGAGCTGTTTTTT.

CDR3 in amino acids: CASSEVGVSGNTIYF. The CDR3 nucleotides read TGTGCCAGCAGTGAAGTCGGGGTGTCTGGAAACACCATATATTTT. The V and J genes are TRBV6-1 and TRBJ1-3; D unclear. V lost 1 base to trimming and J lost 1 base, with 8 bases between them. The CDR3 spans 15 residues. The germline gives CDR1 MNHNS, CDR2 SASEGT.

CDR3 sequence: CAISGGRGRGTDTQYF. The CDR3 nucleotides read TGTGCCATCAGTGGAGGGAGGGGACGGGGCACAGATACGCAGTATTTT. The V call is TRBV10-3, the J call TRBJ2-3, with 7 positions matching TRBD2. CDR3 length equals 16 residues. V trimming: 4 bases; J trimming: 1 base; junction bases outside the gene matches: 8. Looked up from germline, CDR1 is ENHRY and CDR2 is SYGVKD.

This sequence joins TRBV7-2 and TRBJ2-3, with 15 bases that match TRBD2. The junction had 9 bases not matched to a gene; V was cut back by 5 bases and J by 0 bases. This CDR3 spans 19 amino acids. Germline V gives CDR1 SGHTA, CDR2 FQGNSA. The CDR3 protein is CASSGPGLAGGSSTDTQYF. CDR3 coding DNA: TGTGCCAGCAGCGGCCCGGGACTAGCGGGGGGCTCTAGCACAGATACGCAGTATTTT.

CDR3 residues: CASSRGQLQETQYF. The CDR3 DNA sequence: TGCGCCAGCAGCCGGGGACAATTGCAAGAGACCCAGTACTTC. V usage is TRBV4-3 and J usage is TRBJ2-5, with D possibly matching TRBD1 (6 bases). This CDR3 is built from 14 residues. The V end lost 4 bases, the J end lost 2 bases, and 11 bases lay between the germline ends. CDR1 LGHNA and CDR2 YSLEER come from the germline V gene.

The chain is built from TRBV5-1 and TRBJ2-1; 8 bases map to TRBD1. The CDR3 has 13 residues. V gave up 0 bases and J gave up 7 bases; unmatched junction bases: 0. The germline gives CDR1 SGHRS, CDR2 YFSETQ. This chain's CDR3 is CASSLDRGNEQFF. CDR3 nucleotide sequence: TGCGCCAGCAGCTTGGACAGGGGGAATGAGCAGTTCTTC.

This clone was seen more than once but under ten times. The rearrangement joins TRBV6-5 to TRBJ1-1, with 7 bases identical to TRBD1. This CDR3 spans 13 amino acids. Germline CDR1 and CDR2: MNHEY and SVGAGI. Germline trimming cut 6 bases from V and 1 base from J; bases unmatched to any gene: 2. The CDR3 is CASSYRGNTEAFF. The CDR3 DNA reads TGTGCCAGCAGCTACAGGGGGAACACTGAAGCTTTCTTT.

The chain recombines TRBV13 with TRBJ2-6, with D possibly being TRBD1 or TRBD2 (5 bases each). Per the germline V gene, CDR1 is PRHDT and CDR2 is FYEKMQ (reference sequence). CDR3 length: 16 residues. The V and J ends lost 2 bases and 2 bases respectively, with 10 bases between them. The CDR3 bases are TGTGCCAGCAGCTTACGACGGGGCGCTGGGGCCAACGTCCTGACTTTC. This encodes CASSLRRGAGANVLTF. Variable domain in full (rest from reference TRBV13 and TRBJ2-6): AAGVIQSPRHLIKEKRETATLKCYPIPRHDTVYWYQQGPGQDPQFLISFYEKMQSDKGSIPDRFSAQQFSDYHSELNMSSLELGDSALYFCASSLRRGAGANVLTFGAGSRLTVL.

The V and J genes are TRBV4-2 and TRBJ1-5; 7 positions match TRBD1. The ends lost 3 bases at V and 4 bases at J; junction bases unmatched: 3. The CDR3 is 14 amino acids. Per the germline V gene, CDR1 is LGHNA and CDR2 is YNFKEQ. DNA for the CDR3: TGTGCCAGCAGCCAGGACAGGATAAATCAGCCCCAGCATTTT. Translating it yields CASSQDRINQPQHF.

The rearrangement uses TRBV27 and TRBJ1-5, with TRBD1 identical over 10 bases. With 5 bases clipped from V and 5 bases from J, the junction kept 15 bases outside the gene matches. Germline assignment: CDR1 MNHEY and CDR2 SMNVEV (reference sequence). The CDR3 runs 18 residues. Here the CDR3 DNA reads TGTGCCAGCAGTCGCGGGACAGGGGCCCTCTCCTCCGATCAGCCCCAGCATTTT. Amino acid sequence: CASSRGTGALSSDQPQHF.

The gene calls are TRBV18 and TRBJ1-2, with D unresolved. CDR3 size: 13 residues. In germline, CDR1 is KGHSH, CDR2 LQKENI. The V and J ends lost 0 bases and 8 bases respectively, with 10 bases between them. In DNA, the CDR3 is TGTGCCAGCTCACCACCGGGCGCTGAGGGCTACACCTTC. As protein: CASSPPGAEGYTF.

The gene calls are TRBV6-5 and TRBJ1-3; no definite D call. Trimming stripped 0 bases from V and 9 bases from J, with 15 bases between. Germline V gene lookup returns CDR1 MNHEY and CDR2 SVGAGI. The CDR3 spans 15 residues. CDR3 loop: CASSYSEEGSTTIYF. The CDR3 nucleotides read TGTGCCAGCAGTTACTCTGAAGAAGGTTCCACCACCATATATTTT.

The CDR3 DNA reads as TGTGCCAGCAGCTTAGACGGGGATGAGCAGTTCTTC. This gives the protein CASSLDGDEQFF. The rearrangement joins TRBV11-2 to TRBJ2-1; a possible D gene is TRBD2 (5 bases). CDR1 and CDR2 (germline): SGHAT, FQNNGV. Trimming pared 0 bases from V and 8 bases from J, leaving 5 bases between. The CDR3 loop spans 12 amino acids. The variable domain in full, with the rest retrieved from reference TRBV11-2 and TRBJ2-1, is EAGVAQSPRYKIIEKRQSVAFWCNPISGHATLYWYQQILGQGPKLLIQFQNNGVVDDSQLPKDRFSAERLKGVDSTLKIQPAKLEDSAVYLCASSLDGDEQFFGPGTRLTVL.

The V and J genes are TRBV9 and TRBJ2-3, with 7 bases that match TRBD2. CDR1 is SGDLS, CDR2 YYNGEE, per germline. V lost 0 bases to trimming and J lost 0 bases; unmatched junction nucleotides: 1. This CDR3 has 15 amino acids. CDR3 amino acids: CASSVAGGSTDTQYF. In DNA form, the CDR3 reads TGTGCCAGCAGCGTAGCCGGGGGGAGCACAGATACGCAGTATTTT.

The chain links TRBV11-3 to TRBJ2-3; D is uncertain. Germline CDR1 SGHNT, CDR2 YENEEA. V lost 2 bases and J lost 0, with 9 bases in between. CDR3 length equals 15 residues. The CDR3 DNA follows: TGTGCCAGCAGCTTATTAGGCAGGAGCACAGATACGCAGTATTTT. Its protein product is CASSLLGRSTDTQYF.